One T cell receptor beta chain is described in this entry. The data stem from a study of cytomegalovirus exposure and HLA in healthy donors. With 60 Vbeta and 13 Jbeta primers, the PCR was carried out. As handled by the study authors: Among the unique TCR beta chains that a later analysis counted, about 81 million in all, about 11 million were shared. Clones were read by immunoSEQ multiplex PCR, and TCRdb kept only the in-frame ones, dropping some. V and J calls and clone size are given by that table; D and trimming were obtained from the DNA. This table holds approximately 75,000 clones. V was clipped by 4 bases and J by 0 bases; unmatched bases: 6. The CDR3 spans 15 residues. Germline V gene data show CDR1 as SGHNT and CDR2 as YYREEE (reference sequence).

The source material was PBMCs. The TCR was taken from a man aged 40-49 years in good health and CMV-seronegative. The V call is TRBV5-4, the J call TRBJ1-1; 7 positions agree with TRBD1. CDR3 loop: CASSPRTGLNTEAFF. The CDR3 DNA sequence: TGTGCCAGCAGCCCGAGGACAGGCCTGAACACTGAAGCTTTCTTT. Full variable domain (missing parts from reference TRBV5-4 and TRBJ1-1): ETGVTQSPTHLIKTRGQQVTLRCSSQSGHNTVSWYQQALGQGPQFIFQYYREEENGRGNFPPRFSGLQFPNYSSELNVNALELDDSALYLCASSPRTGLNTEAFFGQGTRLTVV.